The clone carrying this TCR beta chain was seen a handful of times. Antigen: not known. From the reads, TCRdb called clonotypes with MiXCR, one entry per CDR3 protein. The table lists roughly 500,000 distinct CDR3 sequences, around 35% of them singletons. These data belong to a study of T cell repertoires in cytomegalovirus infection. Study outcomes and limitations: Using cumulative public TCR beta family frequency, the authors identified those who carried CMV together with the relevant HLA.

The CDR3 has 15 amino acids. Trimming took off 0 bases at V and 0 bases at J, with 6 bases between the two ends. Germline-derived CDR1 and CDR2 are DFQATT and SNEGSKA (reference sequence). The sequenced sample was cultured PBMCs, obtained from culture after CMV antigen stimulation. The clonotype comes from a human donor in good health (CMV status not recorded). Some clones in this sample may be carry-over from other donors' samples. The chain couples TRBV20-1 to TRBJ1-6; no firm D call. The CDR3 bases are TGCAGTGCTAGAGAGGGAGGCTCCTATAATTCACCCCTCCACTTT. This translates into CSAREGGSYNSPLHF.